This T cell receptor beta chain emerged from a study of T cell clonotyping in hematopoietic cell transplantation. Whole-study findings and limits: After transplant, recipient diversity fell while pathologically expanded clonotypes grew through day 180.

Germline V gene sequence: CDR1 SEHNR, CDR2 FQNEAQ (reference sequence). V shed 8 bases and J shed 0 bases, with 18 bases lying between them. The CDR3 spans 16 residues. Time point reported: recipient sample about 28 days before transplant, after cytoreduction. Recipient blood drawn about 28 days pretransplant and days 30, 100, 180 after. With regard to this clone: Its antigen is as yet unknown.

Clones were sequenced by immunoSEQ multiplex PCR, and TCRdb holds only the in-frame ones, with some missing. The table lists fewer than 50,000 clones, around 84% of them singletons, with 5.9% in the top ten. The specimen comprised peripheral blood mononuclear cells, sampled before stem cell transplant. This TCR was sampled from a man in his 60s with biphenotypic leukemia. Some clones in this sample may be carry-over from other donors' samples. V usage is TRBV7-9 and J usage is TRBJ2-3; D unclear. CDR3 DNA: TGTGCCAGCTTCCCGGGCCTCATGGGCAGCACAGATACGCAGTATTTT. It yields the protein CASFPGLMGSTDTQYF.